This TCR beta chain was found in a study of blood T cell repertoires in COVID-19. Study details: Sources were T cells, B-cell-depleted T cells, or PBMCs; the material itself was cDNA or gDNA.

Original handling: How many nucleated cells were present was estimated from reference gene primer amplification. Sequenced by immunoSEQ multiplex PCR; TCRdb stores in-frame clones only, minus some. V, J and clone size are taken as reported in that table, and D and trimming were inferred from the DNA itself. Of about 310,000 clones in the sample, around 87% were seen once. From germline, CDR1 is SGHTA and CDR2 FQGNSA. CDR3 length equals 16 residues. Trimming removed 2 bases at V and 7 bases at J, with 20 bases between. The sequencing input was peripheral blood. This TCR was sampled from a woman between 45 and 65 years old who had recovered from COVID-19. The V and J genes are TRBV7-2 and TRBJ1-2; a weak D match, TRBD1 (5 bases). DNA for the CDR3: TGTGCCAGCAGCTTATTCAGCCAGGGAAGGCCATCTGGCTACACCTTC. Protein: CASSLFSQGRPSGYTF.